The 13 T cell receptor beta chains given below trace back to one sample, sequenced in a study of T cells in Graves' hyperthyroidism and ophthalmopathy. TCR beta CDR3 region amplification was performed from RNA transcripts. The TCR CDR3 was amplified in a first-round RT-PCR using the HTBI primer set. TCRdb reprocessed the multiplex PCR reads with MiXCR, giving one entry per CDR3 protein. Of hundreds of thousands of distinct CDR3 sequences in the sample, 15% to 20% are singletons; the top ten hold around 50%. Material: blood. The receptors derive from a man aged 40-50 years with Graves' ophthalmopathy.

The chain links TRBV18 to TRBJ2-1; TRBD1 might be the D (7 bases). The CDR3 runs to 15 residues. Trimming cost V 5 bases and J 5 bases, with 16 bases left between them. Germline V lookup: CDR1 KGHSH, CDR2 LQKENI. This chain's CDR3 is CASSSLDRTNNEQFF. CDR3 sequence (DNA): TGTGCCAGCTCATCCCTGGACAGGACTAACAATGAGCAGTTCTTC. Drawing the rest from reference TRBV18 and TRBJ2-1, the complete variable domain is NAGVMQNPRHLVRRRGQEARLRCSPMKGHSHVYWYRQLPEEGLKFMVYLQKENIIDESGMPKERFSAEFPKEGPSILRIQQVVRGDSAAYFCASSSLDRTNNEQFFGPGTRLTVL.

Worth noting for this clonotype: This may come from a read error, since a much larger clone is one base off. The chain couples TRBV7-6 to TRBJ2-2; 11 bases are shared with TRBD1. After removal of 6 bases from V and 3 bases from J, the junction contained 15 bases not matched to a gene. Germline V gene data show CDR1 as SGHVS and CDR2 as FNYEAQ. This CDR3 has 19 amino acids. The CDR3 region has the DNA TGTGCCAGCAGGAATCCGGGACAGGGGGTTATCGTCGACACCGGGGAGCTGTTTTTT. Protein product: CASRNPGQGVIVDTGELFF. The variable domain in full, with the rest retrieved from reference TRBV7-6 and TRBJ2-2, is GAGVSQSPRYKVTKRGQDVALRCDPISGHVSLYWYRQALGQGPEFLTYFNYEAQQDKSGLPNDRFSAERPEGSISTLTIQRTEQRDSAMYRCASRNPGQGVIVDTGELFFGEGSRLTVL.

Only a few counts were recorded for this clonotype. This chain uses TRBV20-1 with TRBJ2-3; 9 positions match TRBD2. The CDR3 consists of 14 residues. V trimming: 5 bases; J trimming: 3 bases; junction bases outside the gene matches: 6. Germline V gene sequence: CDR1 DFQATT, CDR2 SNEGSKA (reference sequence). The CDR3, as DNA: TGCAGTGCTCCAATGAGCGGGGGGACAGATACGCAGTATTTT. The encoded protein is CSAPMSGGTDTQYF.

This clonotype appeared many times. The chain is built from TRBV18 and TRBJ1-1, with 10 nucleotides matching TRBD1. V lost 0 bases and J lost 10; bases outside the gene matches: 8. CDR3 length equals 15 residues. Germline V gives CDR1 KGHSH, CDR2 LQKENI. CDR3 nucleotide sequence: TGTGCCAGCTCACCACCGGGGACAGGGGAGAAAGGAGCTTTCTTT. It codes for CASSPPGTGEKGAFF.

The V call is TRBV19, the J call TRBJ1-5; D not certain. V was clipped by 9 bases and J by 0 bases, with 15 bases between them. The germline V gene has CDR1 LNHDA and CDR2 SQIVND (reference sequence). The CDR3 runs 15 residues. Here the CDR3 DNA reads TGTGCCAGCCTTGATGTGGCTTATAGCAATCAGCCCCAGCATTTT. It is translated as CASLDVAYSNQPQHF.

This rearrangement joins TRBV6-4 to TRBJ2-5; tentative D call: TRBD1 (6 bases). This CDR3 is 14 amino acids long. Between the trimmed V and J ends, which lost 5 bases and 2 bases, there was a span of 12 bases. Germline CDR1 MRHNA, CDR2 SNTAGT. This CDR3 is CASSPWTEQETQYF. Here the CDR3 DNA reads TGTGCCAGCAGTCCCTGGACAGAACAAGAGACCCAGTACTTC.

In this sample, this clonotype turned up many times. The chain joins TRBV20-1 to TRBJ2-3; TRBD1 is a possible D gene (7 bases). V lost 8 bases to trimming and J lost 4 bases, with 13 bases between them. The length of the CDR3 is 12 residues. Germline CDR1 reads DFQATT; CDR2 reads SNEGSKA (reference sequence). The CDR3 spells CSPQGGPDTQYF. The CDR3 coding sequence is TGCAGTCCCCAGGGGGGCCCAGATACGCAGTATTTT.

This clonotype showed up just a few times. The chain combines TRBV12-3 or TRBV12-4 with TRBJ1-1; 8 positions agree with TRBD1. The CDR3 has 14 residues. The V segment lost 6 bases and the J segment 4 bases; nucleotides outside the gene matches: 7. The CDR3 protein is CASSLTGVGTEAFF. The CDR3 nucleotides read TGTGCCAGCAGCTTGACAGGGGTGGGCACTGAAGCTTTCTTT.

This clonotype has ten or more counts. V and J are TRBV30 and TRBJ2-7; 11 nucleotides align to TRBD1. J lost 4 bases, V lost 3 bases, and 5 bases had no gene match. Looked up from germline, CDR1 is GTSNPN and CDR2 is SVGIG (reference sequence). This CDR3 is 14 amino acids long. The chain's CDR3 is CAWSGRDRGYEQYF. The DNA for the CDR3 is TGTGCCTGGAGCGGGCGGGACAGGGGGTACGAGCAGTACTTC.

This clonotype showed up just a few times. V and J are TRBV4-1 and TRBJ1-1, with D possibly being TRBD1 (5 bases). V lost 0 bases and J lost 3, with 14 bases in between. CDR3 size: 16 residues. Germline V gene sequence: CDR1 MGHRA, CDR2 YSYEKL. The CDR3 sequence: CASSQDGTGWDTEAFF. The CDR3 DNA follows: TGCGCCAGCAGCCAAGATGGGACCGGGTGGGACACTGAAGCTTTCTTT.

This clonotype was counted ten times or more. The chain joins TRBV30 to TRBJ1-1; no clear D. V shed 3 bases and J shed 0 bases, with 8 bases lying between them. CDR3 length equals 13 residues. Germline V gene lookup returns CDR1 GTSNPN and CDR2 SVGIG (reference sequence). The CDR3 bases are TGTGCCTGGAGGCGGCCTATGAACACTGAAGCTTTCTTT. It encodes CAWRRPMNTEAFF. Complete variable domain (other parts from reference TRBV30 and TRBJ1-1): SQTIHQWPATLVQPVGSPLSLECTVEGTSNPNLYWYRQAAGRGLQLLFYSVGIGQISSEVPQNLSASRPQDRQFILSSKKLLLSDSGFYLCAWRRPMNTEAFFGQGTRLTVV.

This clonotype was seen ten or more times. CDR3 nucleotide sequence: TGTGCCAGCAGCTTAGGGGGAACCTACCAAGAGACCCAGTACTTC. Translating it yields CASSLGGTYQETQYF. This chain links TRBV7-9 with TRBJ2-5; no definite D call. V lost 1 base and J 0 bases, leaving 9 bases between the germline ends. The CDR3 has 15 amino acids. Germline V gene sequence: CDR1 SEHNR, CDR2 FQNEAQ (reference sequence).

The CDR3 sequence is CASSFWGAGNEQFF. The CDR3, as DNA: TGTGCCAGCAGCTTCTGGGGGGCAGGCAATGAGCAGTTCTTC. The chain joins TRBV5-6 to TRBJ2-1, with D perhaps assigned TRBD1 or TRBD2 (6 bases each). The CDR3 is made up of 14 amino acids. Germline CDR1 SGHDT, CDR2 YYEEEE. The germline V and J ends were trimmed by 2 bases and 6 bases, with 12 bases remaining between them.